This TCR beta chain appears in the sequencing data of a study of blood T cell repertoires in COVID-19. Study summary: The United States, Italy and Spain provided the acute and convalescent COVID-19 samples. T cells, B-cell-depleted T cells, or PBMCs provided the cDNA or gDNA that served as material.

The CDR3 covers 15 residues. The germline V gene has CDR1 SGHRS and CDR2 YFSETQ. V was clipped by 4 bases and J by 7 bases, with 21 bases between them. Per the authors' pipeline: Estimation of nucleated cell counts relied on the amplification of reference gene primers. Assay: immunoSEQ multiplex PCR; the TCRdb copy retains only in-frame clones and omits some. The V and J calls and clone size come from that table; D and trimming were worked out from the DNA. This sample carries 75,000 to 95,000 clones, roughly 78% of them seen once, and the ten largest clones take approximately 5%. This clonotype originated in a woman aged 80 or over with active or convalescent COVID-19. Sequences were obtained from peripheral blood. The rearrangement joins TRBV5-1 to TRBJ2-7, with a tentative D call TRBD2 (7 bases). The CDR3 nucleotides read TGCGCCAGCAGCCCCGGACTAGAGGGGGGTCGGGAGCAGTACTTC. Protein: CASSPGLEGGREQYF.